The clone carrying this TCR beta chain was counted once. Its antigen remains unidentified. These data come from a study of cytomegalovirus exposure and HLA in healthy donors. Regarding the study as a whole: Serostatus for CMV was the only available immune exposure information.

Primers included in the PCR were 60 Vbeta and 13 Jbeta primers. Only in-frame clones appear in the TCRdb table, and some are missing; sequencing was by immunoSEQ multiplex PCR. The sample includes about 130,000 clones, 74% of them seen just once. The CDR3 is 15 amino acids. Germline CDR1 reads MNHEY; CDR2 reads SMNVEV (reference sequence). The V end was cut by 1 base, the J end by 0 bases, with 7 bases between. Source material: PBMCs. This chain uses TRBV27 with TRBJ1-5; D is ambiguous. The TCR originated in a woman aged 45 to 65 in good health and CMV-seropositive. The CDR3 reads CASSLYRSSNQPQHF. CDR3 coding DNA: TGTGCCAGCAGTTTATATCGGTCTAGCAATCAGCCCCAGCATTTT.